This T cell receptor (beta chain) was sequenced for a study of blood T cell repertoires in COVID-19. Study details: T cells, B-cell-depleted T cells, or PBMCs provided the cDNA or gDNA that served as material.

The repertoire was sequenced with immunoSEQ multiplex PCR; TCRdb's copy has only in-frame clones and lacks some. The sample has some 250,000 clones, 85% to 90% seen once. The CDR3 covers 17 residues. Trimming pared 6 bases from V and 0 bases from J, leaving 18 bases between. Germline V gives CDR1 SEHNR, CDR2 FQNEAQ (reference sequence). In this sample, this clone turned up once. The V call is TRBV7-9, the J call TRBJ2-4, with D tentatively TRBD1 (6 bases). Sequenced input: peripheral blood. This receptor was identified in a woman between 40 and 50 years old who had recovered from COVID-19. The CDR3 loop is CASRPWGRRLAKNIQYF. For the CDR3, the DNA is TGTGCCAGCAGACCGTGGGGGCGGCGACTAGCCAAAAACATTCAGTACTTC. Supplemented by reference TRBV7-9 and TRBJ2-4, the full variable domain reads DTGVSQNPRHKITKRGQNVTFRCDPISEHNRLYWYRQTLGQGPEFLTYFQNEAQLEKSRLLSDRFSAERPKGSFSTLEIQRTEQGDSAMYLCASRPWGRRLAKNIQYFGAGTRLSVL.